Following are 29 T cell receptor beta chains from one sample sequenced in a study of cytomegalovirus exposure and HLA in healthy donors. With 60 Vbeta and 13 Jbeta primers, the PCR was carried out. Sequencing used immunoSEQ multiplex PCR; TCRdb keeps in-frame clones, though not all of them. The data contain 95,000 to 150,000 clones, 70% to 90% of them seen just once; the ten biggest clones take up 20%. The sequenced sample was PBMCs. All receptors come from a man between 18 and 29 years old in good health and CMV-seropositive.

This clone has only one observation. This chain connects TRBV2 to TRBJ2-3, with 8 bases matching TRBD1. The germline CDR1 and CDR2 sequences are SNHLY and FYNNEI. This CDR3 is built from 13 residues. Losses at the gene ends were 6 bases for V and 5 bases for J; bases not matched to a gene: 4. CDR3 sequence (DNA): TGTGCCAGCAGGCAGGGGGCCCGAGATACGCAGTATTTT. This codes for CASRQGARDTQYF.

The chain recombines TRBV9 with TRBJ1-1; 7 bases are a match to TRBD1. Germline lookup yields CDR1 SGDLS and CDR2 YYNGEE. The CDR3 extends over 12 amino acids. With V trimmed by 4 bases and J by 4 bases, 1 base remained unmatched. This CDR3 reads CASSRDSTEAFF. In nucleotides, the CDR3 is TGTGCCAGCAGCCGGGACAGCACTGAAGCTTTCTTT. Variable domain in full (rest from reference TRBV9 and TRBJ1-1): DSGVTQTPKHLITATGQRVTLRCSPRSGDLSVYWYQQSLDQGLQFLIQYYNGEERAKGNILERFSAQQFPDLHSELNLSSLELGDSALYFCASSRDSTEAFFGQGTRLTVV.

The chain is built from TRBV15 and TRBJ2-5, with 7 bases identical to TRBD2. Germline V gene sequence: CDR1 LNHNV, CDR2 YYDKDF (reference sequence). The CDR3 is made up of 14 amino acids. After removal of 1 base from V and 5 bases from J, the junction contained 4 bases not matched to a gene. Here the CDR3 reads CATSRVTLAETQYF. CDR3 sequence (DNA): TGTGCCACCAGCAGAGTTACACTAGCGGAGACCCAGTACTTC.

This chain connects TRBV10-3 to TRBJ2-7; tentatively, D is TRBD1 (6 bases). The CDR3 is 15 amino acids. V lost 0 bases and J lost 7, with 16 bases in between. Germline CDR1 reads ENHRY; CDR2 reads SYGVKD. The chain's CDR3 is CAISESRQAVGEQYF. The CDR3 DNA is TGTGCCATCAGTGAGTCAAGACAGGCGGTGGGGGAGCAGTACTTC.

This chain connects TRBV30 to TRBJ2-5; maybe TRBD2 (5 bases). With 4 bases removed from V and 3 bases from J, the gap between germline ends came to 15 bases. This CDR3 spans 14 amino acids. CDR1 GTSNPN and CDR2 SVGIG come from the germline V gene (reference sequence). As DNA, the CDR3 is TGTGCCTGGACCCCACGGAGGCTAGAAGAGACCCAGTACTTC. Translated: CAWTPRRLEETQYF.

The chain recombines TRBV30 with TRBJ1-1; 7 bases match TRBD1. Germline V CDR1 and CDR2: GTSNPN, SVGIG (reference sequence). V shed 2 bases, J shed 1 base, and the junction held 10 bases outside the gene matches. CDR3 size: 16 residues. CDR3 in DNA: TGTGCCTGGAGTTCTACAGGGGCCGACTGGAACACTGAAGCTTTCTTT. It encodes CAWSSTGADWNTEAFF.

This clone has only one observation. The chain employs TRBV30 and TRBJ1-6; weak D call: TRBD1 (5 bases). Germline CDR1 GTSNPN, CDR2 SVGIG (reference sequence). V shed 7 bases and J shed 7 bases, with 14 bases lying between them. The length of the CDR3 is 13 residues. The CDR3 loop is CAYQGIENSPLHF. In DNA form, the CDR3 reads TGTGCCTACCAGGGAATAGAGAATTCACCCCTCCACTTT.

This clone was counted between two and nine times. The J gene is TRBJ2-7, the V gene TRBV13; TRBD1 might be the D (6 bases). Germline lookup yields CDR1 PRHDT and CDR2 FYEKMQ (reference sequence). The CDR3 is made up of 13 amino acids. Trimming took 6 bases from V and 0 from J, leaving 9 bases between them. CDR3 nucleotides: TGTGCCAGCAGTACAGGGAACTCCTACGAGCAGTACTTC. Protein sequence: CASSTGNSYEQYF.

The sample holds a few counts of this clone. The chain recombines TRBV4-1 with TRBJ1-1, with unresolved D. The V end lost 2 bases, the J end lost 11 bases, and 9 bases lay between the germline ends. This CDR3 contains 11 residues. Germline V lookup: CDR1 MGHRA, CDR2 YSYEKL. CDR3 DNA sequence: TGCGCCAGCAGCCAACGGTCGGAGGCTTTCTTT. Translation: CASSQRSEAFF.

This CDR3 is CASSRGSLETQYF. CDR3 coding DNA: TGTGCCTCCTCCCGGGGAAGCCTCGAGACCCAGTACTTC. The V gene is TRBV30, the J gene TRBJ2-5, with a weak D call TRBD2 (5 bases). Per the germline V gene, CDR1 is GTSNPN and CDR2 is SVGIG (reference sequence). The germline V and J ends were trimmed by 7 bases and 5 bases, with 17 bases remaining between them. This CDR3 is built from 13 residues.

The chain is built from TRBV4-1 and TRBJ2-5, with TRBD1 matching 7 bases. The CDR3 runs to 13 residues. The ends lost 3 bases at V and 4 bases at J; junction bases unmatched: 2. The germline CDR1 and CDR2 sequences are MGHRA and YSYEKL. In DNA, the CDR3 is TGCGCCAGCAGCCAGACAGGGCTAGAGACCCAGTACTTC. This encodes CASSQTGLETQYF.

The chain joins TRBV27 to TRBJ2-1; possible D gene TRBD1, 6 bases. V lost 7 bases and J 3 bases, leaving 16 bases between the germline ends. The CDR3 sequence is 15 residues long. Germline V lookup: CDR1 MNHEY, CDR2 SMNVEV (reference sequence). The CDR3 DNA sequence: TGTGCCAGCAATGCCGGGACACCCAACTACAATGAGCAGTTCTTC. Residues: CASNAGTPNYNEQFF.

The V call is TRBV6-5, the J call TRBJ1-2; D is possibly TRBD1 (6 bases). V was pared by 1 base and J by 4 bases, with 10 bases between. CDR1 and CDR2 (germline): MNHEY, SVGAGI. This CDR3 comprises 14 residues. The CDR3 sequence: CASSYWGHRYGYTF. CDR3 bases: TGTGCCAGCAGTTACTGGGGACACCGCTATGGCTACACCTTC.

V gene TRBV30 combines with J gene TRBJ1-3; D remains ambiguous. V lost 6 bases and J lost 0, with 9 bases in between. The CDR3 covers 13 residues. Looked up from germline, CDR1 is GTSNPN and CDR2 is SVGIG (reference sequence). CDR3 coding DNA: TGTGCCTGCTCCCACTCCTCTGGAAACACCATATATTTT. Its translation is CACSHSSGNTIYF.

This clone occurred once. The chain employs TRBV5-4 and TRBJ1-1; D possibly corresponds to TRBD1 (6 bases). V dropped 7 bases and J dropped 0 bases, with 10 bases sitting between them. The CDR3 sequence is 13 residues long. In germline, CDR1 is SGHNT, CDR2 YYREEE (reference sequence). The CDR3, as DNA: TGTGCCAGCGGACAGTTTATGAACACTGAAGCTTTCTTT. Its translation is CASGQFMNTEAFF.

The rearrangement uses TRBV5-4 and TRBJ2-2; D perhaps matches TRBD2 (6 bases). V was pared by 0 bases and J by 7 bases, with 10 bases between. CDR1 and CDR2 (germline): SGHNT, YYREEE (reference sequence). CDR3 length: 14 residues. DNA for the CDR3: TGTGCCAGCAGCTTGGTGGGACTTATCGGGGAGCTGTTTTTT. Translated: CASSLVGLIGELFF.

The chain links TRBV20-1 to TRBJ1-5; D uncertain. The CDR3 runs to 10 residues. Trimming removed 6 bases at V and 11 bases at J, with 11 bases between. Germline CDR1 is DFQATT and CDR2 is SNEGSKA (reference sequence). The CDR3 region has the DNA TGCAGTGCCCTCGCGCGGGCCCAGCATTTT. Encoded protein: CSALARAQHF.

The gene calls are TRBV5-6 and TRBJ1-2; D is unclear. Germline CDR1 reads SGHDT; CDR2 reads YYEEEE. Deletions cut 4 bases from V and 5 bases from J, with 9 bases between. The CDR3 totals 12 residues. DNA for the CDR3: TGTGCCAGCAGCCCCGACATGTATGGCTACACCTTC. This sequence encodes CASSPDMYGYTF.

V is TRBV7-9 and J is TRBJ2-5, with 12 bases that match TRBD2. Germline V lookup: CDR1 SEHNR, CDR2 FQNEAQ (reference sequence). V lost 6 bases, J lost 1 base, and 6 bases stayed unmatched. The CDR3 runs 16 residues. DNA for the CDR3: TGTGCCAGCAGTCATACTAGCGGGGGGCTCCAAGAGACCCAGTACTTC. Translating it yields CASSHTSGGLQETQYF.

V and J are TRBV19 and TRBJ1-2, with 7 bases fitting TRBD1. CDR1 and CDR2 from the germline V gene are LNHDA and SQIVND (reference sequence). The CDR3 spans 16 residues. After removal of 8 bases from V and 1 base from J, the junction contained 13 bases not matched to a gene. In DNA form, the CDR3 reads TGTGCCAGTTCCCGGGACAGTTCACTTTTTAACTATGGCTACACCTTC. It translates to CASSRDSSLFNYGYTF.

The V and J genes are TRBV5-1 and TRBJ2-5; 8 bases agree with TRBD1. Trimming at V came to 4 bases and at J to 4 bases, leaving 9 bases not matched to a gene. CDR3 size: 15 residues. The V gene's germline CDR1 is SGHRS and CDR2 YFSETQ. CDR3 DNA: TGCGCCAGCAGCGGAATCCTCAGGGGGCGAGAGACCCAGTACTTC. This sequence encodes CASSGILRGRETQYF.

On this clone itself: The sample contains more than one DNA sequence encoding this CDR3. The chain recombines TRBV27 with TRBJ1-2; D remains unclear. Trimming removed 4 bases from V and 14 bases from J, with 20 bases in between. Germline loops: CDR1 MNHEY, CDR2 SMNVEV (reference sequence). The CDR3 is 13 residues long. CDR3 sequence: CASSSRPPLVDTF. The CDR3 region has the DNA TGTGCCAGCAGTTCAAGGCCGCCCCTAGTTGATACCTTC.

The rearrangement uses TRBV9 and TRBJ1-2; 10 bases align to TRBD1. J lost 4 bases, V lost 3 bases, and 6 bases had no gene match. Looked up from germline, CDR1 is SGDLS and CDR2 is YYNGEE. This CDR3 region has 15 residues. The chain's CDR3 is CASSAGTGAIYGYTF. The CDR3, as DNA: TGTGCCAGCAGCGCCGGGACAGGGGCCATCTATGGCTACACCTTC.

The chain links TRBV27 to TRBJ1-5; D perhaps matches TRBD1 (5 bases). Germline values: CDR1 MNHEY, CDR2 SMNVEV (reference sequence). V was clipped by 5 bases and J by 4 bases, with 18 bases between them. CDR3 length: 16 amino acids. CDR3 sequence: CASSPKTLQVNQPQHF. For the CDR3, the DNA is TGTGCCAGCAGTCCTAAAACTCTACAGGTGAATCAGCCCCAGCATTTT.

The chain carries TRBV2 and TRBJ1-1; 11 positions agree with TRBD1. Germline assignment: CDR1 SNHLY and CDR2 FYNNEI. This CDR3 comprises 15 residues. Unmatched junction bases numbered 3, after V lost 3 bases and J lost 3 bases. The DNA of the CDR3 is TGTGCCAGCAGTGATTCGGGACAGGGGGACACTGAAGCTTTCTTT. Amino acids: CASSDSGQGDTEAFF.

V usage is TRBV7-9 and J usage is TRBJ2-6; maybe TRBD1 (6 bases). The V and J ends lost 4 bases and 0 bases respectively, with 13 bases between them. The CDR3 runs to 17 residues. CDR1 and CDR2 from the germline V gene are SEHNR and FQNEAQ (reference sequence). CDR3 DNA: TGTGCCAGCAGCTCCCAGGGACAAGACTCTGGGGCCAACGTCCTGACTTTC. This encodes CASSSQGQDSGANVLTF.

The V call is TRBV28, the J call TRBJ1-1; no firm D call. V shed 5 bases and J shed 7 bases, with 8 bases lying between them. There are 11 residues in the CDR3. Germline loops: CDR1 MDHEN, CDR2 SYDVKM. The CDR3 sequence: CASSPTNEAFF. The CDR3 nucleotides read TGTGCCAGCAGTCCCACTAATGAAGCTTTCTTT.

In its sample, this clone was seen once. The chain is built from TRBV11-2 and TRBJ1-4, with D perhaps matching TRBD1 (5 bases). This CDR3 has 16 residues. Trimming stripped 8 bases from V and 4 bases from J, with 20 bases between. Germline V gene lookup returns CDR1 SGHAT and CDR2 FQNNGV. The CDR3 reads CASAGDGHGYNEKLFF. CDR3 in DNA: TGTGCCAGCGCGGGGGACGGGCATGGTTATAATGAAAAACTGTTTTTT.

The chain combines TRBV6-5 with TRBJ1-1, with a possible D match to TRBD1 (5 bases). Trimming removed 2 bases at V and 3 bases at J, with 13 bases between. Germline V gene sequence: CDR1 MNHEY, CDR2 SVGAGI. The CDR3 is made up of 15 amino acids. The CDR3 loop reads CASSYVGASDTEAFF. CDR3 nucleotide sequence: TGTGCCAGCAGTTACGTAGGGGCGTCCGACACTGAAGCTTTCTTT.